This T cell receptor (beta chain) was obtained from a study of blood T cells in healthy people across ages. This clonotype was picked up a small number of times. The authors ran a second PCR of about 6 to 12 cycles using a sample-barcoded 5' primer and a J-beta primer mix. TCRdb analysed the 5' RACE reads with MiXCR anew, one entry per CDR3 protein. The sample consists of under 850,000 distinct CDR3 sequences, roughly 34% of them appearing once. Each sample used at least 6.5 million PBMCs. The sequenced sample was blood. The receptor was isolated from a man aged 18 to 29 in good health.

The CDR3 loop reads CAWSVLAATTYNEQFF. CDR3 in DNA: TGTGCCTGGAGTGTACTTGCGGCCACAACCTACAATGAGCAGTTCTTC. The gene calls are TRBV30 and TRBJ2-1; D gene ambiguous. Germline CDR1 GTSNPN, CDR2 SVGIG (reference sequence). The CDR3 loop spans 16 amino acids. V lost 0 bases and J lost 2, with 14 bases in between.